The next 8 T cell receptor beta chains were all read from a single sample in a study of blood T cell repertoires in COVID-19. Sequencing used immunoSEQ multiplex PCR; TCRdb keeps in-frame clones, though not all of them. The sample lists about 110,000 clones, over 70% occurring once. Sequencing used peripheral blood. All receptors derive from a woman in her 50s with acute or convalescent COVID-19.

This chain links TRBV19 with TRBJ2-7; 9 positions match TRBD1. The CDR3 sequence is 19 residues long. The trim removed 5 bases at V and 8 bases at J, leaving 25 bases unmatched. CDR1 is LNHDA, CDR2 SQIVND, per germline (reference sequence). DNA of the CDR3: TGTGCCAGTAGTCCAGGGACAGGGTGGAGGGGAGATAGCTTCATCAAGCAGTACTTC. It encodes CASSPGTGWRGDSFIKQYF.

V usage is TRBV3-1 (or the pseudogene TRBV3-2) and J usage is TRBJ2-7, with TRBD1 identical over 8 bases. With V trimmed by 3 bases and J by 9 bases, 13 bases remained unmatched. Germline loops: CDR1 LGHDT, CDR2 YNNKEL (reference sequence). The CDR3 consists of 15 residues. CDR3 protein: CASSHSGTGLEGQYF. CDR3 bases: TGTGCCAGCAGCCACAGTGGGACAGGCCTCGAGGGGCAGTACTTC.

This chain joins TRBV7-8 and TRBJ2-2; 7 bases agree with TRBD2. The CDR3 spans 15 residues. V lost 6 bases and J lost 6; bases outside the gene matches: 10. Per the germline V gene, CDR1 is SGHVS and CDR2 is FQNEAQ. CDR3 DNA sequence: TGTGCCAGCAGACCTACGGGGGGAAATTCCGGGGAGCTGTTTTTT. It translates to CASRPTGGNSGELFF.

The sample holds a few counts of this clone. The CDR3, as DNA: TGTGCCAGCAGCTTAGCCGGCGATAGCGGGGCTTTCTTT. Amino acid sequence: CASSLAGDSGAFF. This chain connects TRBV11-2 to TRBJ1-1; unclear D gene. Germline V gives CDR1 SGHAT, CDR2 FQNNGV. V was clipped by 1 base and J by 11 bases, with 14 bases between them. The CDR3 has 13 amino acids.

This clone was recorded once. The chain has TRBV7-2 and TRBJ1-1; the D is unclear. Trimming removed 1 base at V and 5 bases at J, with 8 bases between. This CDR3 comprises 13 residues. Germline V gives CDR1 SGHTA, CDR2 FQGNSA. CDR3 sequence reads: CASSLGVETEAFF. The CDR3, as DNA: TGTGCCAGCAGCTTAGGGGTGGAGACTGAAGCTTTCTTT.

This chain connects TRBV5-1 to TRBJ1-4; TRBD1 aligns across 7 bases. CDR1 and CDR2 from the germline V gene are SGHRS and YFSETQ. The CDR3 is 17 residues long. V lost 4 bases, J lost 1 base, and 10 bases stayed unmatched. CDR3 DNA: TGCGCCAGCAGCGGCCGGGACAGCTCCGTAACTAATGAAAAACTGTTTTTT. This codes for CASSGRDSSVTNEKLFF.

The DNA of the CDR3 is TGTGCCTGGAGTGTTGGGCAGACCTCTGGAAACACCATATATTTT. Translating it yields CAWSVGQTSGNTIYF. The rearrangement links TRBV30 to TRBJ1-3; D not resolved. Germline V lookup: CDR1 GTSNPN, CDR2 SVGIG (reference sequence). Deletions cut 0 bases from V and 0 bases from J, with 9 bases between. The CDR3 covers 15 residues.

V is TRBV6-5 and J is TRBJ1-5; TRBD1 aligns across 8 bases. The CDR3 totals 15 residues. Per germline, CDR1 MNHEY and CDR2 SVGAGI. V lost 5 bases to trimming and J lost 7 bases; unmatched junction nucleotides: 10. CDR3 nucleotides: TGTGCCAGCAGTACCCAAGGACAGGGAAAACAGCCCCAGCATTTT. Translated: CASSTQGQGKQPQHF.